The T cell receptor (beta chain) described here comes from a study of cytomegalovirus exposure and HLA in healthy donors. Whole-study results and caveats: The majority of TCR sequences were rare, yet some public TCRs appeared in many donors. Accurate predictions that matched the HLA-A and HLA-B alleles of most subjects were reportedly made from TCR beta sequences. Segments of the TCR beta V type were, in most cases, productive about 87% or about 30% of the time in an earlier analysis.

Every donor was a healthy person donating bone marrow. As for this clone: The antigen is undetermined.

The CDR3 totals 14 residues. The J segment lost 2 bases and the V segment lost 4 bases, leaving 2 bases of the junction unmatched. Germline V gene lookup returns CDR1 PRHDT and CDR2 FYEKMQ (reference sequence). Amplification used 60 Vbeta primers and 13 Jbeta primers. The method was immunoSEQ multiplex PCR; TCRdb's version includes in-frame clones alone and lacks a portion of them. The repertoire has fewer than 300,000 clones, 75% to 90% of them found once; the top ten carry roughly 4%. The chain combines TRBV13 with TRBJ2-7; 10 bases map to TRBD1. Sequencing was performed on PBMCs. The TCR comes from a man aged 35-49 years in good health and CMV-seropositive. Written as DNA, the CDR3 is TGTGCCAGCAGCTCCGGACAGGGGGCCTACGAGCAGTACTTC. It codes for CASSSGQGAYEQYF.